This T cell receptor (beta chain) was recorded in a study of T cell responses to AZD1222 COVID-19 vaccine. Regarding the study as a whole: At baseline, just six AZD1222 recipients tested seropositive. The donor cohort was predominantly white British with a female majority, and clonal diversity may have been underestimated. Vaccine-associated CD4 TCRs spanned spike, dominant at 160-218 and 743-854.

Germline values: CDR1 ENHRY, CDR2 SYGVKD. The CDR3 length is 12 residues. The ends were cut back, 11 bases at V and 0 bases at J, with 8 bases in the middle. Of note for this clone: The antigen remains unidentified.

Assay used: immunoSEQ multiplex PCR; TCRdb lists only in-frame clones, some missing. Of 90,000 to 130,000 clones detected, around 85% appear once; the ten largest clones hold about 4.5%. The chain links TRBV10-3 to TRBJ1-5; D gene ambiguous. This receptor was obtained from an adult in good health. Sequenced here: peripheral blood, sampled on day 0 of AZD1222 vaccination. CDR3 in DNA: TGTGCCTCTGGTGGTAGCAATCAGCCCCAGCATTTT. Protein: CASGGSNQPQHF.